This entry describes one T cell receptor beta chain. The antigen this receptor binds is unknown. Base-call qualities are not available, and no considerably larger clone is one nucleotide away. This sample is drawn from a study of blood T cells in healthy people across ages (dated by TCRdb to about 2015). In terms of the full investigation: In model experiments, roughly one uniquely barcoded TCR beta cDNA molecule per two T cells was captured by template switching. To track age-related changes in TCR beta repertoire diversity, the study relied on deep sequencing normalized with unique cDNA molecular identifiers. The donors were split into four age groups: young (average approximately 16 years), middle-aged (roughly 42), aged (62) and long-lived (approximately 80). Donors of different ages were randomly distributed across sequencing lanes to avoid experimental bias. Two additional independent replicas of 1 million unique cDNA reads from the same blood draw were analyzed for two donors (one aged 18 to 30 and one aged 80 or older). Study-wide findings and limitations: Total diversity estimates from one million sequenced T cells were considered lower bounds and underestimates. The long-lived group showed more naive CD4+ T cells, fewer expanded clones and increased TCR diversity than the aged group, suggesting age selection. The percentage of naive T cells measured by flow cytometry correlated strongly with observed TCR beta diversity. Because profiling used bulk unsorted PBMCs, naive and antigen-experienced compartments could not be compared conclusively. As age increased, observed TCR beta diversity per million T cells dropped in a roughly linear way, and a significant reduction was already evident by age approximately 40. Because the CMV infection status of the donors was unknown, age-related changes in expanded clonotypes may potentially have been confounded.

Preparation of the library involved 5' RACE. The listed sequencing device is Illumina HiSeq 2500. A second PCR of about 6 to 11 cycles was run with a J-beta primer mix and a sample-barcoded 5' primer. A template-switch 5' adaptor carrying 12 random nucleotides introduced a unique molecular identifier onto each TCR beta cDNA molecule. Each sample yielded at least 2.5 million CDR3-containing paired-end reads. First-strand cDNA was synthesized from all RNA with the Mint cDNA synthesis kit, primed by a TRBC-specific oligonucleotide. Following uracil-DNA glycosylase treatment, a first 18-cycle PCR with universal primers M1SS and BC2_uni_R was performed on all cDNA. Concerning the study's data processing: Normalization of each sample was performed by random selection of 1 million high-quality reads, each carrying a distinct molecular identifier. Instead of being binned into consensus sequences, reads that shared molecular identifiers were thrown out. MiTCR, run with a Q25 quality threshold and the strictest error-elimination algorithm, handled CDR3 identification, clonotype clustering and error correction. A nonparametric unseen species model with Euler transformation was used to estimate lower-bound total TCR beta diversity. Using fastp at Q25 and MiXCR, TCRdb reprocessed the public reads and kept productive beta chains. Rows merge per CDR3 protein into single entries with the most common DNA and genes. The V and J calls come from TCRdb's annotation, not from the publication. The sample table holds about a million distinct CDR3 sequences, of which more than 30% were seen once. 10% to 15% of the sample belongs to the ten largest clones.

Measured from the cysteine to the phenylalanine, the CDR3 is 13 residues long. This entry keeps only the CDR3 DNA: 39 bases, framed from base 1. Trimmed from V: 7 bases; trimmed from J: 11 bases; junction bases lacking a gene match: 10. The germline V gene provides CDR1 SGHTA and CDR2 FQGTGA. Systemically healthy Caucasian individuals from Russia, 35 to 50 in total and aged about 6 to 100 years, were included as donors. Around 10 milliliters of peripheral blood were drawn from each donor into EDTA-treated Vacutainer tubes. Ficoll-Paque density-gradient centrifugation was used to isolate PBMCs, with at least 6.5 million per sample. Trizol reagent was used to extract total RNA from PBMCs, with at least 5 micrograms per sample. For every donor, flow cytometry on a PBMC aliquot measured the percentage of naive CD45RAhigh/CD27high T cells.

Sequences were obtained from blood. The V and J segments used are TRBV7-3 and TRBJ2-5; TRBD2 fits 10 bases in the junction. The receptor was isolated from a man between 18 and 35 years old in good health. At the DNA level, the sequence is TGTGCCAGCACAAGCGGGGGGGTAAATAAGCAGTACTTC. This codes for CASTSGGVNKQYF.